Described below is a single TCR beta chain sequence and its context. Other DNA variants within this sample encode the same CDR3. In germline, CDR1 is MDHEN, CDR2 SYDVKM. The ends lost 3 bases at V and 2 bases at J; junction bases unmatched: 6. The length of the CDR3 is 15 residues. The sample belongs to a study of shared clonotypes between healthy human individuals. The assay was carried out at the deep level. Original handling: From ImmunoSEQ came sequences covering only the junction and carrying no quality scores, so filtering differed. The data were produced by immunoSEQ multiplex PCR, yet TCRdb's version contains in-frame clones alone and is incomplete. The D gene and trimming were derived from the DNA, and the V and J assignments and clone size from that table. The table has roughly 490,000 clones, 60% to 85% seen once.

The receptor's source is a woman aged 40 to 49 in good health. Some clones in this sample may be carry-over from other donors' samples. The sample consisted of PBMCs. V is TRBV28 and J is TRBJ2-5; TRBD2 matches 7 bases. The CDR3 spells CASSLAGDFQETQYF. As DNA, the CDR3 is TGTGCCAGCAGTTTGGCGGGGGACTTTCAAGAGACCCAGTACTTC. The full variable domain, with the rest looked up from reference TRBV28 and TRBJ2-5, is DVKVTQSSRYLVKRTGEKVFLECVQDMDHENMFWYRQDPGLGLRLIYFSYDVKMKEKGDIPEGYSVSREKKERFSLILESASTNQTSMYLCASSLAGDFQETQYFGPGTRLLVL.